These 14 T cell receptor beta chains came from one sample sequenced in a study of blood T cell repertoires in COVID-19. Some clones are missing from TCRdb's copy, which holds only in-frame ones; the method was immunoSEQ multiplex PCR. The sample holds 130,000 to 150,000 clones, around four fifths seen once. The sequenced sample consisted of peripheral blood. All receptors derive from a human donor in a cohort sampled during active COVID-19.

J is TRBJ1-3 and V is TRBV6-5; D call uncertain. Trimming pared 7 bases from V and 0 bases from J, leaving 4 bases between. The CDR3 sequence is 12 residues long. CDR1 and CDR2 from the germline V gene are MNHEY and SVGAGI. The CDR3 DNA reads TGTGCCAGCAAGAGCTCTGGAAACACCATATATTTT. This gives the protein CASKSSGNTIYF.

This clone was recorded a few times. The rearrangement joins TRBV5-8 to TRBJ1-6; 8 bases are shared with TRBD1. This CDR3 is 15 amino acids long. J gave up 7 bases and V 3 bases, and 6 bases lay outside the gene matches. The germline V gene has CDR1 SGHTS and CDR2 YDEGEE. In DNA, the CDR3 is TGTGCCAGCAGCTATGAGGACAGGGCGAATTCACCCCTCCACTTT. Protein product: CASSYEDRANSPLHF. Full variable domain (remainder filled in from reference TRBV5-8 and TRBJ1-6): EAGVTQSPTHLIKTRGQQATLRCSPISGHTSVYWYQQALGLGLQFLLWYDEGEERNRGNFPPRFSGRQFPNYSSELNVNALELEDSALYLCASSYEDRANSPLHFGNGTRLTVT.

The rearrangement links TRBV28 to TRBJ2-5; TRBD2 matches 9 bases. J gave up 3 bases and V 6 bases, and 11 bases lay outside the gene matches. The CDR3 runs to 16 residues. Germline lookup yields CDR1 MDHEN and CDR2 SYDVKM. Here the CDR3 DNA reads TGTGCCAGCAGAAATCCGATTAGCGGGGGTAAAGAGACCCAGTACTTC. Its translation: CASRNPISGGKETQYF. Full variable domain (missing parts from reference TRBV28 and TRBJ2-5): DVKVTQSSRYLVKRTGEKVFLECVQDMDHENMFWYRQDPGLGLRLIYFSYDVKMKEKGDIPEGYSVSREKKERFSLILESASTNQTSMYLCASRNPISGGKETQYFGPGTRLLVL.

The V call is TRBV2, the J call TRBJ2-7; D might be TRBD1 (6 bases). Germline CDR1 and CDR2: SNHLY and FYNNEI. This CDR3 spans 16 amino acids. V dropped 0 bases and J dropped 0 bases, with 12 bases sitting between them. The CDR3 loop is CASSEALRDTSYEQYF. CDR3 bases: TGTGCCAGCAGTGAAGCGCTTAGGGACACCTCCTACGAGCAGTACTTC.

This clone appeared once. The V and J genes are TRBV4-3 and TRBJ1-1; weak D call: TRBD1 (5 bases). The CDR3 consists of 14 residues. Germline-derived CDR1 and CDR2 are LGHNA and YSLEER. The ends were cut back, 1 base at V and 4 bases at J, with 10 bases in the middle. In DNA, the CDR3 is TGCGCCAGCAGCCAAGTAGGGGAGGGCACTGAAGCTTTCTTT. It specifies CASSQVGEGTEAFF.

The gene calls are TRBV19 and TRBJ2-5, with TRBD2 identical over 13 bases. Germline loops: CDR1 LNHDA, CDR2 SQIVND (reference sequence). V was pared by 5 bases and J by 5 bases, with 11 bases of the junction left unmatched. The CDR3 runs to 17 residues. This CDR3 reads CASSSPGLAGVRETQYF. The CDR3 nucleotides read TGTGCCAGTAGTTCACCTGGACTAGCGGGGGTACGGGAGACCCAGTACTTC.

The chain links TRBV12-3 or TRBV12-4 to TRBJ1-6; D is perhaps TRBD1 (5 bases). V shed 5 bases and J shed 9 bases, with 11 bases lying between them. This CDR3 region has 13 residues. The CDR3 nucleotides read TGTGCCAGCAGTACGCGTAGGGGTTCACCCCTCCACTTT. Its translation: CASSTRRGSPLHF.

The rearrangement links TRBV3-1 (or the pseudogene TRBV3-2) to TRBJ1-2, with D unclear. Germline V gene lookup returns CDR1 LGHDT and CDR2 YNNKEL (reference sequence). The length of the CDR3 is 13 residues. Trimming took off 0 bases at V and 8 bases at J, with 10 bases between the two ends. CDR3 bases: TGTGCCAGCAGCCAAGATGGAGGATCCGGCTACACCTTC. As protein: CASSQDGGSGYTF.

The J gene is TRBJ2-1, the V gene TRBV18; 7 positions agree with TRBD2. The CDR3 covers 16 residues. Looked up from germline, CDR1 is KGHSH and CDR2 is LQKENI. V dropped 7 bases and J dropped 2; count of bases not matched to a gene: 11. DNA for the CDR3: TGTGCCAGCTTCTCCCTTGGGGGGGGAACCTACAATGAGCAGTTCTTC. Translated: CASFSLGGGTYNEQFF.

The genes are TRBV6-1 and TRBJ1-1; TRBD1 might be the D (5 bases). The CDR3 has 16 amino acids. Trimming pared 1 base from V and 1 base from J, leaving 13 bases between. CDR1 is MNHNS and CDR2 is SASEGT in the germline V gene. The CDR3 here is CASSEEWGVGNTEAFF. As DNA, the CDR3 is TGTGCCAGCAGTGAAGAGTGGGGCGTAGGGAACACTGAAGCTTTCTTT.

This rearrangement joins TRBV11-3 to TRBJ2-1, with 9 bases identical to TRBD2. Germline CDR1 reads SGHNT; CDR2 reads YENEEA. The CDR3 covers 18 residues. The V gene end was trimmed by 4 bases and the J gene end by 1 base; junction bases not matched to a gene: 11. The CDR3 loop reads CASSSRGGGAGSYNEQFF. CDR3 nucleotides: TGTGCCAGCAGCTCCCGTGGCGGGGGGGCCGGATCCTACAATGAGCAGTTCTTC.

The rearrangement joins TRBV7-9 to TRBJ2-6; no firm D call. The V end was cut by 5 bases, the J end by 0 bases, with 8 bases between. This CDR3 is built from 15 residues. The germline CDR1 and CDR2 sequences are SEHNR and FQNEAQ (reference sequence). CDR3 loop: CASSLAGSGANVLTF. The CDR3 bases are TGTGCCAGCAGCCTTGCCGGCTCTGGGGCCAACGTCCTGACTTTC.

The CDR3 protein is CASSSLAGGNNEQFF. CDR3 DNA sequence: TGTGCCAGCAGCTCCCTAGCGGGGGGCAACAATGAGCAGTTCTTC. The chain joins TRBV11-3 to TRBJ2-1, with 11 bases identical to TRBD2. This CDR3 contains 15 residues. Germline V gene data show CDR1 as SGHNT and CDR2 as YENEEA. V lost 4 bases to trimming and J lost 5 bases; unmatched junction nucleotides: 4.

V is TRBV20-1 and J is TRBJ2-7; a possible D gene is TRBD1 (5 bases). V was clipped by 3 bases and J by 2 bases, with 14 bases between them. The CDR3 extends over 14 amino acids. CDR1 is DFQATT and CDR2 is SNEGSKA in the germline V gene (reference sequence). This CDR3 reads CSASRAGQTYEQYF. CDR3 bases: TGCAGTGCTAGTAGGGCAGGGCAAACCTACGAGCAGTACTTC.